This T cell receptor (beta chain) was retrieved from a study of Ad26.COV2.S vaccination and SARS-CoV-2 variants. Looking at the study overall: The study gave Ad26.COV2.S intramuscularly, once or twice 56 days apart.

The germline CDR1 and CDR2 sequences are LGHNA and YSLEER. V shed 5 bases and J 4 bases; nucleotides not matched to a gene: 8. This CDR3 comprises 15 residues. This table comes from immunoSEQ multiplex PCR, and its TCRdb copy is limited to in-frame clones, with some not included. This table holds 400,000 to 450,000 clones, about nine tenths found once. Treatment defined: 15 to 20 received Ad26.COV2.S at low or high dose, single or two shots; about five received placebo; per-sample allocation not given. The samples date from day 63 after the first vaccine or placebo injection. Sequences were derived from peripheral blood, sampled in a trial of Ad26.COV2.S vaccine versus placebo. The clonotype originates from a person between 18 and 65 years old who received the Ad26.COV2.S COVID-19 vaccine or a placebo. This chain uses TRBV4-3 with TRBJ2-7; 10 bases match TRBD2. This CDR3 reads CASSTLAGEWYEQYF. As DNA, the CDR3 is TGCGCCAGCAGCACCCTAGCGGGAGAATGGTACGAGCAGTACTTC.